Below, 14 T cell receptor beta chains from the same sample are listed, as sequenced in a study of immune characterization of retroperitoneal liposarcoma. In TCRdb, the PCR reads were re-called with MiXCR into one record per CDR3 protein. The data show about 10,000 distinct CDR3 sequences, around 28% seen once. The specimen was tumor tissue. These TCRs come from a male donor with retroperitoneal liposarcoma.

This clonotype showed up many times. This chain links TRBV6-1 with TRBJ2-1; 7 bases line up with TRBD2. With 5 bases clipped from V and 13 bases from J, the junction kept 11 bases outside the gene matches. Germline V gives CDR1 MNHNS, CDR2 SASEGT. This CDR3 is 13 amino acids long. The CDR3 sequence: CASSWSGAETQFF. The CDR3 DNA is TGTGCCAGCAGTTGGAGCGGGGCCGAGACCCAGTTCTTC.

This clonotype showed up just a few times. The rearrangement joins TRBV24-1 to TRBJ2-1, with a possible D match to TRBD1 (5 bases). The closer fit of TRBJ2-7 to the DNA end suggests the J call may be wrong. The germline V gene has CDR1 KGHDR and CDR2 SFDVKD. The CDR3 has 17 amino acids. For the CDR3, the DNA is TGTGCCACCAGTGATGCCTATGGCAGGGCACCCTACAATGAGCAGTACTTC. It translates to CATSDAYGRAPYNEQYF.

This clonotype has a handful of counts. The CDR3 nucleotides read TGTGCCAGCAGTTTACTAGGGCACGGGGAGCTGTTTTTT. This codes for CASSLLGHGELFF. The chain uses TRBV6-1 and TRBJ2-2; tentative D call: TRBD2 (5 bases). The CDR3 is 13 residues long. The germline V gene has CDR1 MNHNS and CDR2 SASEGT. The germline V and J ends were trimmed by 5 bases and 7 bases, with 11 bases remaining between them.

This clonotype is medium-sized in the sample. This sequence joins TRBV7-2 and TRBJ2-1, with TRBD2 matching 10 bases. The better agreement between TRBJ2-7 and the DNA end casts doubt on the J call. The CDR3 runs to 17 residues. The germline CDR1 and CDR2 sequences are SGHTA and FQGNSA. Written as DNA, the CDR3 is TGTGCCAGCAGCTTAGTCGGGGCTAGCGGGAGAGGGAATGAGCAGTACTTC. Amino acid sequence: CASSLVGASGRGNEQYF.

Many counts were recorded for this clonotype. The V call is TRBV7-2, the J call TRBJ2-5; tentatively, D is TRBD2 (6 bases). This CDR3 has 13 residues. Trimming cost V 6 bases and J 4 bases, with 12 bases left between them. CDR1 and CDR2 (germline): SGHTA, FQGNSA. CDR3 loop: CASRGGGRETQYF. DNA for the CDR3: TGTGCCAGCAGGGGTGGAGGGAGAGAGACCCAGTACTTC.

This clonotype was seen once. The chain has TRBV6-1 and TRBJ2-3; 7 bases fit TRBD2. Germline V gene sequence: CDR1 MNHNS, CDR2 SASEGT. V shed 6 bases and J 3 bases; nucleotides not matched to a gene: 6. The CDR3 loop spans 14 amino acids. The CDR3 region has the DNA TGTGCCAGCAGCCAACTGGGGGGGACAGATACGCAGTATTTT. Amino acids: CASSQLGGTDTQYF.

The rearrangement uses TRBV12-3 or TRBV12-4 and TRBJ2-3; perhaps TRBD2 as D (5 bases). The V gene lost 7 bases and the J gene lost 12 bases, with 20 bases spanning the gap. This CDR3 region has 13 residues. This chain's CDR3 is CASTPSGLETQYF. The CDR3 nucleotides are TGTGCCAGCACCCCGAGCGGATTGGAGACCCAGTATTTT.

Only a few counts were recorded for this clonotype. This chain links TRBV6-6 with TRBJ2-2; TRBD1 agrees at 7 bases. Germline CDR1 is MNHNY and CDR2 is SVGAGI (reference sequence). V lost 0 bases, J lost 5 bases, and 0 bases stayed unmatched. This CDR3 comprises 14 residues. The CDR3: CASSYSQGTGELFF. The CDR3 nucleotides are TGTGCCAGCAGTTACTCACAGGGGACCGGGGAGCTGTTTTTT.

This clonotype was seen only a few times. The chain is built from TRBV4-3 and TRBJ1-6; D uncertain. CDR3 length: 17 residues. Per the germline V gene, CDR1 is LGHNA and CDR2 is YSLEER. Trimming stripped 1 base from V and 0 bases from J, with 10 bases between. The CDR3 nucleotides read TGCGCCAGCAGCCAAGTTATACAGAGCTCCTATAATTCACCCCTCCACTTT. Its translation: CASSQVIQSSYNSPLHF.

On this clonotype: Possible read error: a much larger clone is one base away. No conserved phenylalanine or tryptophan ends this CDR3, so it is likely a read error. The V gene is TRBV27, the J gene TRBJ2-1; D not resolved. The tail of the sequence fits TRBJ2-7 better, so the J call may be wrong. The germline CDR1 and CDR2 sequences are MNHEY and SMNVEV (reference sequence). CDR3 size: 14 residues. The CDR3 loop reads CASSLTANSYEQYC. The CDR3 DNA sequence: TGTGCCAGCAGTTTGACGGCCAACTCCTACGAGCAGTACTGC.

This clonotype was recorded at least ten times. The J gene is TRBJ1-4, the V gene TRBV11-1; D remains ambiguous. Trimming pared 3 bases from V and 6 bases from J, leaving 5 bases between. Germline-derived CDR1 and CDR2 are SGHAT and FQDESV (reference sequence). The CDR3 consists of 12 residues. The CDR3 DNA reads TGTGCCAGCAGCTTGGTGGATGAAAAACTGTTTTTT. Translated: CASSLVDEKLFF.

V is TRBV6-1 and J is TRBJ2-3; 10 nucleotides line up with TRBD2. With 5 bases clipped from V and 0 bases from J, the junction kept 8 bases outside the gene matches. Germline CDR1 reads MNHNS; CDR2 reads SASEGT. This CDR3 has 17 residues. The CDR3, as DNA: TGTGCCAGCAGTTCTAGCGGGGGCCAATCTAGCACAGATACGCAGTATTTT. Its protein product is CASSSSGGQSSTDTQYF.

Ten or more counts support this clonotype. Mismatch with germline at one junction end may stem from a read error. The chain recombines TRBV7-7 with TRBJ2-1; 13 bases match TRBD2. Matching the DNA end better, TRBJ2-7 makes the J call doubtful. The CDR3 consists of 14 residues. Germline CDR1 SSHAT, CDR2 FNYEAQ (reference sequence). The CDR3 spells CASSPGLAGVEQYF. CDR3 nucleotide sequence: TGTGCTAGCAGCCCCGGACTAGCGGGAGTTGAGCAGTACTTC.

The table lists this clonotype with a few counts. V usage is TRBV6-1 and J usage is TRBJ1-1; maybe TRBD1 (6 bases). CDR3 size: 14 residues. Between the trimmed V and J ends, which lost 6 bases and 2 bases, there was a span of 13 bases. CDR1 MNHNS and CDR2 SASEGT come from the germline V gene. The CDR3 coding sequence is TGTGCCAGCAGCCCCCGGGACACAAACACTGAAGCTTTCTTT. The encoded protein is CASSPRDTNTEAFF.